Each of the 13 T cell receptor beta chains below was sequenced from the same sample in a study of T cells in Graves' hyperthyroidism and ophthalmopathy. Researchers amplified the TCR beta CDR3 regions from RNA transcripts. The primer set for the first-round RT-PCR of the TCR CDR3 was HTBI. Using its own MiXCR run on the multiplex PCR reads, TCRdb lists one record per CDR3 protein. The top ten hold under 30% of the sample, which has roughly 400,000 distinct CDR3 sequences, about 14% seen once. Material: blood. The receptors shown here come from a man aged 50-59 years with Graves' ophthalmopathy.

This clonotype was detected many times. The V call is TRBV29-1, the J call TRBJ2-4; maybe TRBD1 (5 bases). V was shortened by 0 bases and J by 6 bases, with 12 bases between the two germline ends. The CDR3 is 14 amino acids. CDR1 is SQVTM, CDR2 ANQGSEA, per germline. CDR3 DNA: TGCAGCGTTGAAGATCGTAGGGGCGTAAACATTCAGTACTTC. Encoded protein: CSVEDRRGVNIQYF.

This clonotype was counted many times. V usage is TRBV18 and J usage is TRBJ2-7; 7 nucleotides agree with TRBD1. CDR1 is KGHSH, CDR2 LQKENI, per germline. The CDR3 sequence is 13 residues long. V trimming: 3 bases; J trimming: 6 bases; junction bases outside the gene matches: 5. The CDR3 reads CASSPKTGPEQYF. The CDR3 region has the DNA TGTGCCAGCTCACCGAAGACAGGGCCCGAGCAGTACTTC.

The J gene is TRBJ2-7, the V gene TRBV27; TRBD1 is a possible D gene (5 bases). Germline CDR1 and CDR2: MNHEY and SMNVEV (reference sequence). CDR3 length equals 12 residues. V lost 6 bases to trimming and J lost 6 bases, with 12 bases between them. In DNA form, the CDR3 reads TGTGCCAGCAGGGAAGATACAGGCGAGCAGTACTTC. Amino acid sequence: CASREDTGEQYF.

Remarks on this clonotype: The junction departs from germline at one end; a sequencing error may be responsible. This sequence joins TRBV7-9 and TRBJ1-4; TRBD1 aligns across 8 bases. The germline gives CDR1 SEHNR, CDR2 FQNEAQ (reference sequence). The CDR3 consists of 13 residues. This chain's CDR3 is CASGPGQAEKPFF. The CDR3 DNA reads TGTGCCAGCGGACCGGGACAGGCTGAAAAACCGTTTTTT.

This clonotype has a count of ten or more. The chain employs TRBV28 and TRBJ2-3; D not certain. Trimming cost V 3 bases and J 3 bases, with 10 bases left between them. The CDR3 is 14 amino acids. Germline assignment: CDR1 MDHEN and CDR2 SYDVKM. The CDR3 spells CASSFRVQTDTQYF. The CDR3 coding sequence is TGTGCCAGCAGTTTCCGGGTCCAGACAGATACGCAGTATTTT.

This clonotype showed up just a few times. The genes are TRBV4-1 and TRBJ1-5; D ambiguous. V lost 0 bases, J lost 1 base, and 10 bases lay in between. This CDR3 is 16 amino acids long. From germline, CDR1 is MGHRA and CDR2 YSYEKL. CDR3: CASSQDGLPSNQPQHF. The CDR3 DNA reads TGCGCCAGCAGCCAAGACGGACTACCGAGCAATCAGCCCCAGCATTTT.

The chain links TRBV12-3 or TRBV12-4 to TRBJ2-7; D is ambiguous. This CDR3 region has 12 residues. V shed 4 bases and J shed 6 bases, with 10 bases lying between them. CDR3 residues: CASSSAVGEQYF. The CDR3 coding sequence is TGTGCCAGCAGTTCTGCAGTCGGCGAGCAGTACTTC.

Here the CDR3 reads CAWSKYGANVLTF. CDR3 sequence (DNA): TGTGCCTGGAGTAAATATGGGGCCAACGTCCTGACTTTC. The chain couples TRBV30 to TRBJ2-6; D remains unclear. V lost 2 bases, J lost 3 bases, and 5 bases lay in between. Germline V gene sequence: CDR1 GTSNPN, CDR2 SVGIG (reference sequence). The CDR3 is made up of 13 amino acids.

This clonotype came up many times. The rearrangement links TRBV28 to TRBJ1-2, with 8 bases aligning to TRBD1. Germline CDR1 is MDHEN and CDR2 is SYDVKM. There are 15 residues in the CDR3. V was pared by 5 bases and J by 4 bases, with 9 bases of the junction left unmatched. The CDR3 protein is CASSPRQGKGYGYTF. CDR3 coding DNA: TGTGCCAGCAGTCCCAGACAGGGGAAGGGCTATGGCTACACCTTC.

This clonotype occurred many times. The chain uses TRBV20-1 and TRBJ2-3, with 8 bases lining up with TRBD2. The CDR3 totals 14 residues. After removal of 8 bases from V and 5 bases from J, the junction contained 12 bases not matched to a gene. Germline V gene sequence: CDR1 DFQATT, CDR2 SNEGSKA (reference sequence). The CDR3 nucleotides read TGCAGTAAACAAAAAGCGGGAGTCGTAGATACGCAGTATTTT. This codes for CSKQKAGVVDTQYF.

A note on this clonotype: Relative to the germline gene, one junction end is altered; a read error may explain this. V and J are TRBV7-2 and TRBJ2-7; D gene unclear. This CDR3 comprises 15 residues. The germline V gene has CDR1 SGHTA and CDR2 FQGNSA. CDR3 coding DNA: TGTGCCAGCGGCTTAAAGGAGCTCCGCTCCTACGAGCAGTACTTC. Its translation: CASGLKELRSYEQYF.

This clonotype was detected many times. The chain has TRBV29-1 and TRBJ2-3; 8 nucleotides line up with TRBD1. Germline V gene data show CDR1 as SQVTM and CDR2 as ANQGSEA. This CDR3 region has 19 residues. V gave up 0 bases and J gave up 0 bases; unmatched junction bases: 14. CDR3 sequence: CSVEERGQGFHTSTDTQYF. Here the CDR3 DNA reads TGCAGCGTTGAAGAAAGAGGACAGGGATTCCATACTAGCACAGATACGCAGTATTTT.

This clonotype showed up just a few times. The CDR3 here is CASSFGEGLTDTQYF. The CDR3 DNA follows: TGCGCCAGCAGCTTTGGGGAGGGCCTCACAGATACGCAGTATTTT. The chain has TRBV4-1 and TRBJ2-3; 7 bases map to TRBD2. The junction had 7 bases not matched to a gene; V was cut back by 5 bases and J by 2 bases. Per the germline V gene, CDR1 is MGHRA and CDR2 is YSYEKL. CDR3 length: 15 residues.